This record concerns one TCR beta chain sequence. Its antigen remains unknown. The data are from a study of T cell repertoires in cytomegalovirus infection. The overall study: Researchers turned to recently identified HLA-C-restricted CMV epitopes as well as well-studied HLA-B-restricted ones. Carrying CMV and the relevant HLA type showed in public TCR beta signatures. Whole-study findings and limits: It was HLA-C-restricted CMV-specific TCR beta clonotypes that dominated the response ex vivo. CMV carriers having the relevant HLA were flagged by cumulative public TCR beta family frequency.

V lost 5 bases and J 2 bases, leaving 12 bases between the germline ends. CDR3 length: 14 amino acids. Per the germline V gene, CDR1 is PRHDT and CDR2 is FYEKMQ (reference sequence). TCRdb analysed the reads with MiXCR anew, one entry per CDR3 protein. The data show tens of thousands of distinct CDR3 sequences, about half seen once. The material was CD8+ T cells from cultured PBMCs, obtained from culture after CMV antigen stimulation. The sequence derives from a human donor in good health (CMV status not recorded). Some clones in this sample may be carry-over from other donors' samples. The genes are TRBV13 and TRBJ1-1; weak D call: TRBD1 (6 bases). CDR3 region: CASSTNRANTEAFF. DNA of the CDR3: TGTGCCAGCAGCACTAACAGGGCAAACACTGAAGCTTTCTTT.